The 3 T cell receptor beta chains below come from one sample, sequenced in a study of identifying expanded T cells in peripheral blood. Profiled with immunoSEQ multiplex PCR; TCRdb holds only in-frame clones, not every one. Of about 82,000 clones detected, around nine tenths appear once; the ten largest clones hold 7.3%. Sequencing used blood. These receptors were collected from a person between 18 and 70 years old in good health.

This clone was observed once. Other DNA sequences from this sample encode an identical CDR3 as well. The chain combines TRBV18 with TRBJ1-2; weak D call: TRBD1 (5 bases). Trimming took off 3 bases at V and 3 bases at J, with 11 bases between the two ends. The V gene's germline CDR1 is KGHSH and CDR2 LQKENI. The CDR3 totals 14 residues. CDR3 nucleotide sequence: TGTGCCAGCTCACCTGGGAGGGGTGACTATGGCTACACCTTC. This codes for CASSPGRGDYGYTF.

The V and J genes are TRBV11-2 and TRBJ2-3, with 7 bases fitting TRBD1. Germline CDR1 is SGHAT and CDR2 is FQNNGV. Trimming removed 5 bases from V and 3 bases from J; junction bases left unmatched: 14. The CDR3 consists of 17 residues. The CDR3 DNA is TGTGCCAGCAGCCAACTGTGGATCGGCAGGGGGACAGATACGCAGTATTTT. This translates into CASSQLWIGRGTDTQYF.

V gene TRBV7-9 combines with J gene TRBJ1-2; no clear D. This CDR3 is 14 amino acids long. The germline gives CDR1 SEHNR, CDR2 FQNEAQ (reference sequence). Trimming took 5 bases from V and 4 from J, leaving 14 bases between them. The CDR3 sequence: CASSPPTQSYGYTF. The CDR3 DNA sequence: TGTGCCAGCAGCCCCCCCACCCAATCCTATGGCTACACCTTC.